The 18 T cell receptor beta chains in this list originate from one sample, sequenced in a study of shared clonotypes between healthy human individuals. Produced via immunoSEQ multiplex PCR; TCRdb's table is partial and in-frame only. This sample carries nearly 2 million clones, just under 95% of them seen once, and the ten largest clones take more than 0.9%. In the naive CD8 group, cells lacked CD45RO and were positively selected for CCR7, so terminally differentiated effector memory CD45RA+ cells were left out. The sequencing sample was made of naive CD8+ T cells sorted from blood. These receptors all stem from a man aged 18 to 35 in good health.

The V and J genes are TRBV5-6 and TRBJ2-3, with D uncertain. The germline V gene has CDR1 SGHDT and CDR2 YYEEEE. The CDR3 has 15 amino acids. Trimming pared 5 bases from V and 4 bases from J, leaving 17 bases between. In DNA form, the CDR3 reads TGTGCCAGCAGTGAGCCGCTTCTAAAGGCAGATACGCAGTATTTT. Amino acids: CASSEPLLKADTQYF.

The chain combines TRBV7-9 with TRBJ2-3, with a tentative D call TRBD1 (6 bases). Trimming took off 5 bases at V and 0 bases at J, with 15 bases between the two ends. This CDR3 spans 16 amino acids. CDR1 is SEHNR and CDR2 is FQNEAQ in the germline V gene (reference sequence). CDR3 sequence (DNA): TGTGCCAGCAGCACCTCAGGGGCCCTGAGCACAGATACGCAGTATTTT. This encodes CASSTSGALSTDTQYF.

The J gene is TRBJ2-1, the V gene TRBV25-1; D is unclear. V shed 3 bases and J shed 9 bases, with 6 bases lying between them. Germline assignment: CDR1 MGHDK and CDR2 SYGVNS. The CDR3 extends over 11 amino acids. CDR3 bases: TGTGCCAGCAGTGACGTGGTTGAGCAGTTCTTC. Amino acids: CASSDVVEQFF.

This clone has a single count. The chain couples TRBV2 to TRBJ1-1; D is ambiguous. Germline CDR1 reads SNHLY; CDR2 reads FYNNEI. This CDR3 has 13 amino acids. V shed 4 bases and J shed 3 bases, with 9 bases lying between them. This chain's CDR3 is CASSAVGDTEAFF. CDR3 DNA sequence: TGTGCCAGCAGTGCAGTAGGTGACACTGAAGCTTTCTTT.

This chain uses TRBV9 with TRBJ2-1, with no clear D. The V end lost 0 bases, the J end lost 0 bases, and 13 bases lay between the germline ends. The germline V gene encodes CDR1 SGDLS and CDR2 YYNGEE. The CDR3 covers 17 residues. CDR3 loop: CASSVEAHSFSYNEQFF. CDR3 in DNA: TGTGCCAGCAGCGTAGAGGCCCACTCATTCTCCTACAATGAGCAGTTCTTC.

Only one count was recorded for this clone. The CDR3 loop reads CASTSSSGLQETQYF. CDR3 nucleotides: TGTGCCAGCACCTCATCCAGCGGGCTCCAAGAGACCCAGTACTTC. This rearrangement joins TRBV6-5 to TRBJ2-5; possible D gene TRBD2, 6 bases. Germline V gene sequence: CDR1 MNHEY, CDR2 SVGAGI. V shed 7 bases and J shed 1 base, with 16 bases lying between them. This CDR3 comprises 15 residues.

V gene TRBV9 combines with J gene TRBJ2-7; possible D gene TRBD2, 7 bases. There are 15 residues in the CDR3. CDR1 is SGDLS, CDR2 YYNGEE, per germline. With 7 bases removed from V and 3 bases from J, the gap between germline ends came to 20 bases. The CDR3 region is CASSLGGPMYYEQYF. In DNA, the CDR3 is TGTGCCAGCTCTCTGGGGGGGCCGATGTACTACGAGCAGTACTTC.

This chain links TRBV6-1 with TRBJ1-1, with D uncertain. CDR3 length: 15 residues. CDR1 is MNHNS, CDR2 SASEGT, per germline. Trimming stripped 5 bases from V and 4 bases from J, with 17 bases between. The CDR3 DNA sequence: TGTGCCAGCAGTCTTCCGGGCCTCCTGGGCACTGAAGCTTTCTTT. It translates to CASSLPGLLGTEAFF.

J is TRBJ1-5 and V is TRBV12-5, with D unresolved. Per the germline V gene, CDR1 is LGHNT and CDR2 is FRNRAP. V lost 1 base and J 5 bases, leaving 6 bases between the germline ends. The CDR3 sequence is 13 residues long. CDR3 sequence (DNA): TGTGCTAGTGGTTTGGGGGGATATCAGCCCCAGCATTTT. This sequence encodes CASGLGGYQPQHF.

The chain carries TRBV4-2 and TRBJ2-2; TRBD2 matches 8 bases. V lost 2 bases, J lost 6 bases, and 5 bases stayed unmatched. Germline values: CDR1 LGHNA, CDR2 YNFKEQ. The CDR3 extends over 15 amino acids. The chain's CDR3 is CASSQFGGAAGELFF. In nucleotides, the CDR3 is TGTGCCAGCAGCCAATTCGGGGGGGCGGCCGGGGAGCTGTTTTTT.

Worth noting for this clone: In the same sample, other DNA sequences code for this CDR3. The chain combines TRBV2 with TRBJ2-7; 7 nucleotides line up with TRBD1. The CDR3 is 14 amino acids. The junction had 3 bases not matched to a gene; V was cut back by 1 base and J by 3 bases. CDR1 and CDR2 (germline): SNHLY, FYNNEI. The CDR3 DNA is TGTGCCAGCAGTGAAGGGACAGGCTACTACGAGCAGTACTTC. Its protein product is CASSEGTGYYEQYF.

J is TRBJ1-2 and V is TRBV7-9; D call uncertain. The CDR3 contains 15 residues. The germline gives CDR1 SEHNR, CDR2 FQNEAQ (reference sequence). Trimming took 5 bases from V and 3 from J, leaving 16 bases between them. The CDR3 sequence: CASSPPTQKDYGYTF. The CDR3 DNA sequence: TGTGCCAGCAGCCCCCCGACTCAAAAGGACTATGGCTACACCTTC.

The CDR3 bases are TGTGCCAGCAGTTCAACACTCCTCCGGGAGACCCAGTACTTC. It translates to CASSSTLLRETQYF. The chain couples TRBV7-9 to TRBJ2-5; D is undetermined. The CDR3 extends over 14 amino acids. V shed 6 bases and J shed 5 bases, with 16 bases lying between them. Germline V gives CDR1 SEHNR, CDR2 FQNEAQ (reference sequence).

The chain combines TRBV30 with TRBJ2-3, with 9 bases identical to TRBD1. The CDR3 is 14 amino acids. Trimming at V came to 4 bases and at J to 0 bases, leaving 2 bases not matched to a gene. Germline CDR1 reads GTSNPN; CDR2 reads SVGIG (reference sequence). For the CDR3, the DNA is TGTGCCTGGACGGGACAGGGCAGCACAGATACGCAGTATTTT. Amino acids: CAWTGQGSTDTQYF.

This sequence joins TRBV4-3 and TRBJ2-1; the match to TRBD2 covers 9 bases. CDR1 is LGHNA, CDR2 YSLEER, per germline. This CDR3 contains 14 residues. V was pared by 5 bases and J by 8 bases, with 7 bases of the junction left unmatched. The CDR3 loop is CASSWREGRDEQFF. CDR3 coding DNA: TGCGCCAGCAGCTGGCGGGAGGGCCGTGATGAGCAGTTCTTC.

This chain links TRBV5-6 with TRBJ1-1; D remains unclear. Germline loops: CDR1 SGHDT, CDR2 YYEEEE. The V and J ends lost 2 bases and 0 bases respectively, with 11 bases between them. CDR3 length: 15 residues. CDR3 amino acids: CASSLNTEMNTEAFF. DNA of the CDR3: TGTGCCAGCAGCTTAAATACTGAAATGAACACTGAAGCTTTCTTT.

The V and J genes are TRBV6-6 and TRBJ2-1; possible D gene TRBD1, 6 bases. Trimming removed 6 bases at V and 0 bases at J, with 12 bases between. CDR1 is MNHNY and CDR2 is SVGAGI in the germline V gene (reference sequence). The CDR3 spans 15 residues. The CDR3 nucleotides are TGTGCCAGCAGCCAGGGGACAAGCTCCTACAATGAGCAGTTCTTC. Encoded protein: CASSQGTSSYNEQFF.

The chain is built from TRBV30 and TRBJ2-7; D not certain. There are 12 residues in the CDR3. V was shortened by 2 bases and J by 5 bases, with 10 bases between the two germline ends. Germline lookup yields CDR1 GTSNPN and CDR2 SVGIG (reference sequence). In nucleotides, the CDR3 is TGTGCCTGGAGTCGGCTGGCCGACGAGCAGTACTTC. Its protein is CAWSRLADEQYF.